Following are 22 T cell receptor beta chains from one sample sequenced in a study of control samples from healthy donors and cancer patients. Some clones are missing from TCRdb's copy, which holds only in-frame ones; the method was immunoSEQ multiplex PCR. Counted here are about 220,000 clones, 85% to 95% occurring once; the ten biggest clones make up approximately 1.5%. Sequencing was carried out using blood. The receptors derive from a man between 50 and 59 years old in good health.

The CDR3 sequence: CAISATGGDYGYTF. CDR3 DNA: TGTGCCATCAGTGCGACAGGGGGCGATTATGGCTACACCTTC. This chain connects TRBV10-3 to TRBJ1-2; 10 nucleotides agree with TRBD1. Losses at the gene ends were 4 bases for V and 5 bases for J; bases not matched to a gene: 4. Per germline, CDR1 ENHRY and CDR2 SYGVKD. The CDR3 has 14 residues.

The chain combines TRBV28 with TRBJ2-7; the D gene is possibly TRBD2 (6 bases). The CDR3 has 16 residues. V was trimmed by 6 bases and J by 3 bases, leaving 21 bases between them. Per the germline V gene, CDR1 is MDHEN and CDR2 is SYDVKM. The CDR3 loop is CASSQGGARLLYEQYF. DNA of the CDR3: TGTGCCAGCAGCCAAGGCGGGGCCCGTCTTCTCTACGAGCAGTACTTC.

This chain joins TRBV7-9 and TRBJ1-1, with TRBD1 matching 9 bases. This CDR3 contains 13 residues. Per germline, CDR1 SEHNR and CDR2 FQNEAQ (reference sequence). The V gene end was trimmed by 6 bases and the J gene end by 3 bases; junction bases not matched to a gene: 2. In DNA, the CDR3 is TGTGCCAGCAGATGGACAGGGGACACTGAAGCTTTCTTT. It translates to CASRWTGDTEAFF.

The rearrangement links TRBV19 to TRBJ1-5; tentative D call: TRBD1 (6 bases). This CDR3 comprises 13 residues. The V gene's germline CDR1 is LNHDA and CDR2 SQIVND (reference sequence). V lost 11 bases, J lost 6 bases, and 17 bases lay in between. This CDR3 reads CAANGRGGQPQHF. The CDR3 DNA sequence: TGTGCCGCGAATGGCAGGGGTGGTCAGCCCCAGCATTTT.

The chain uses TRBV2 and TRBJ1-6; the D is unclear. This CDR3 has 14 residues. Germline V gene sequence: CDR1 SNHLY, CDR2 FYNNEI. V was pared by 5 bases and J by 10 bases, with 15 bases between. The CDR3 nucleotides are TGTGCCAGCAGTTCCCCCATCGAGGAGTCACCCCTCCACTTT. Translated: CASSSPIEESPLHF.

The V call is TRBV5-5, the J call TRBJ1-6, with D maybe TRBD1 (5 bases). Trimming pared 1 base from V and 8 bases from J, leaving 13 bases between. The germline V gene has CDR1 SGHKS and CDR2 YYEKEE (reference sequence). This CDR3 has 15 amino acids. The CDR3 DNA follows: TGTGCCAGCAGCTTGACAGGAAATGACTATTCACCCCTCCACTTT. Translated, it gives CASSLTGNDYSPLHF. The whole variable domain, remainder taken from reference TRBV5-5 and TRBJ1-6, is DAGVTQSPTHLIKTRGQQVTLRCSPISGHKSVSWYQQVLGQGPQFIFQYYEKEERGRGNFPDRFSARQFPNYSSELNVNALLLGDSALYLCASSLTGNDYSPLHFGNGTRLTVT.

CDR3 region: CASKTMETGNTIYF. The CDR3 DNA is TGCGCCAGCAAGACAATGGAGACTGGAAACACCATATATTTT. This sequence joins TRBV5-1 and TRBJ1-3; D is undetermined. Germline assignment: CDR1 SGHRS and CDR2 YFSETQ. The V end was cut by 6 bases, the J end by 2 bases, with 12 bases between. This CDR3 is built from 14 residues.

The chain combines TRBV7-3 with TRBJ1-1; TRBD1 is a possible D gene (6 bases). The CDR3 has 13 residues. V lost 5 bases and J lost 4, with 11 bases in between. Germline V gives CDR1 SGHTA, CDR2 FQGTGA. The CDR3 DNA reads as TGTGCCAGCAGCCTAGGGGGGATCACTGAAGCTTTCTTT. Residues: CASSLGGITEAFF. The variable domain in full, completed from reference TRBV7-3 and TRBJ1-1, reads GAGVSQTPSNKVTEKGKYVELRCDPISGHTALYWYRQSLGQGPEFLIYFQGTGAADDSGLPNDRFFAVRPEGSVSTLKIQRTERGDSAVYLCASSLGGITEAFFGQGTRLTVV.

The chain couples TRBV19 to TRBJ2-3, with TRBD1 as a possible D gene (7 bases). The CDR3 has 17 residues. Trimming stripped 0 bases from V and 3 bases from J, with 16 bases between. Germline loops: CDR1 LNHDA, CDR2 SQIVND (reference sequence). Here the CDR3 DNA reads TGTGCCAGTAGTATAGATCCGGAGGGGGCGCTGACAGATACGCAGTATTTT. Its protein is CASSIDPEGALTDTQYF. The full variable domain, completed using reference TRBV19 and TRBJ2-3, is DGGITQSPKYLFRKEGQNVTLSCEQNLNHDAMYWYRQDPGQGLRLIYYSQIVNDFQKGDIAEGYSVSREKKESFPLTVTSAQKNPTAFYLCASSIDPEGALTDTQYFGPGTRLTVL.

This chain connects TRBV25-1 to TRBJ1-5; 9 positions match TRBD1. In germline, CDR1 is MGHDK, CDR2 SYGVNS. Unmatched junction bases numbered 3, after V lost 5 bases and J lost 7 bases. CDR3 length: 13 residues. CDR3 loop: CASSTGGGQPQHF. CDR3 DNA sequence: TGTGCCAGCAGTACAGGGGGCGGACAGCCCCAGCATTTT. Full variable domain (remainder filled in from reference TRBV25-1 and TRBJ1-5): EADIYQTPRYLVIGTGKKITLECSQTMGHDKMYWYQQDPGMELHLIHYSYGVNSTEKGDLSSESTVSRIRTEHFPLTLESARPSHTSQYLCASSTGGGQPQHFGDGTRLSIL.

V usage is TRBV15 and J usage is TRBJ2-7; the match to TRBD1 covers 7 bases. Losses at the gene ends were 0 bases for V and 3 bases for J; bases not matched to a gene: 8. The CDR3 has 16 amino acids. The germline CDR1 and CDR2 sequences are LNHNV and YYDKDF (reference sequence). In DNA form, the CDR3 reads TGTGCCACCAGCAGAGAACGACAGGGATCCGGCTACGAGCAGTACTTC. Translation: CATSRERQGSGYEQYF.

Here the CDR3 DNA reads TGCAGCGTTGACGGGACAGTTGACAATGAGCAGTTCTTC. Translating it yields CSVDGTVDNEQFF. V is TRBV29-1 and J is TRBJ2-1; 7 bases map to TRBD1. Germline loops: CDR1 SQVTM, CDR2 ANQGSEA. The CDR3 runs to 13 residues. The V and J ends lost 3 bases and 5 bases, in that order; junction bases with no gene match: 4.

In the case of this clone: This same CDR3 is encoded by further DNA sequences in the sample. The rearrangement uses TRBV6-2 or TRBV6-3 and TRBJ1-1; D remains ambiguous. The CDR3 covers 13 residues. The V gene lost 2 bases and the J gene lost 1 base, with 5 bases spanning the gap. CDR1 and CDR2 from the germline V gene are MNHEY and SVGEGT. The CDR3 DNA sequence: TGTGCCAGCAGTTACGCAGGGAACACTGAAGCTTTCTTT. This translates into CASSYAGNTEAFF.

The V and J genes are TRBV7-3 and TRBJ2-2, with TRBD1 identical over 8 bases. CDR1 is SGHTA and CDR2 is FQGTGA in the germline V gene. Unmatched junction bases numbered 7, after V lost 6 bases and J lost 7 bases. CDR3 size: 14 residues. CDR3 nucleotides: TGTGCCAGCAGTCTTGGACAGGGACGCGGGGAGCTGTTTTTT. Amino acids: CASSLGQGRGELFF.

V is TRBV30 and J is TRBJ2-1; TRBD2 matches 8 bases. The V and J ends lost 0 bases and 6 bases, in that order; junction bases with no gene match: 1. This CDR3 comprises 13 residues. In germline, CDR1 is GTSNPN, CDR2 SVGIG (reference sequence). This CDR3 is CAWSVGTSNEQFF. The CDR3 DNA follows: TGTGCCTGGAGTGTAGGGACTAGCAATGAGCAGTTCTTC.

The chain uses TRBV9 and TRBJ2-3; either TRBD1 or TRBD2 may supply D (6 bases each). This CDR3 comprises 14 residues. V was trimmed by 1 base and J by 6 bases, leaving 12 bases between them. Germline CDR1 SGDLS, CDR2 YYNGEE. CDR3 residues: CASSVRGERDTQYF. The CDR3, as DNA: TGTGCCAGCAGCGTAAGGGGGGAGAGGGATACGCAGTATTTT.

V gene TRBV24-1 combines with J gene TRBJ1-5; unclear D gene. CDR1 KGHDR and CDR2 SFDVKD come from the germline V gene. Trimming stripped 4 bases from V and 3 bases from J, with 3 bases between. This CDR3 has 12 amino acids. CDR3 sequence reads: CATSDYNQPQHF. The CDR3 bases are TGTGCCACCAGTGACTACAATCAGCCCCAGCATTTT.

This chain uses TRBV3-1 (or the pseudogene TRBV3-2) with TRBJ2-1; weak D call: TRBD2 (6 bases). Between the trimmed V and J ends, which lost 2 bases and 10 bases, there was a span of 18 bases. CDR1 and CDR2 from the germline V gene are LGHDT and YNNKEL (reference sequence). This CDR3 spans 15 amino acids. In DNA form, the CDR3 reads TGTGCCAGCAGCCAAACGAACGGGGGAGTACCAGAGCAGTTCTTC. Its translation is CASSQTNGGVPEQFF.

J is TRBJ2-3 and V is TRBV5-1; no reliable D call. CDR3 size: 12 residues. CDR1 and CDR2 from the germline V gene are SGHRS and YFSETQ. V lost 0 bases and J 5 bases, leaving 4 bases between the germline ends. The CDR3 protein is CASSLGRDTQYF. Written as DNA, the CDR3 is TGCGCCAGCAGCTTGGGGAGAGATACGCAGTATTTT.

The rearrangement uses TRBV6-5 and TRBJ1-4; perhaps TRBD1 as D (5 bases). The CDR3 consists of 13 residues. The germline CDR1 and CDR2 sequences are MNHEY and SVGAGI. The ends were cut back, 6 bases at V and 7 bases at J, with 12 bases in the middle. CDR3 sequence (DNA): TGTGCCAGCAGCCGCGGGACCTCTGAAAAACTGTTTTTT. Translated: CASSRGTSEKLFF.

CDR3 sequence reads: CASSEDRVDTQYF. CDR3 DNA: TGTGCCAGCAGTGAGGACAGGGTTGATACGCAGTATTTT. V usage is TRBV6-4 and J usage is TRBJ2-3; 8 positions agree with TRBD1. This CDR3 region has 13 residues. Germline V gene data show CDR1 as MRHNA and CDR2 as SNTAGT. V was clipped by 3 bases and J by 6 bases; unmatched bases: 2.

V usage is TRBV7-7 and J usage is TRBJ2-3, with D maybe TRBD1 (5 bases). This CDR3 is 14 amino acids long. Germline loops: CDR1 SSHAT, CDR2 FNYEAQ (reference sequence). The ends were cut back, 2 bases at V and 3 bases at J, with 9 bases in the middle. CDR3 loop: CASSLRGTTDTQYF. The CDR3 region has the DNA TGTGCCAGCAGCTTAAGGGGAACGACAGATACGCAGTATTTT.